This T cell receptor (beta chain) was observed in a study of blood T cell repertoires in COVID-19. For the study at large: Whether acute or convalescent, the COVID-19 samples came from the United States, Italy and Spain. The cDNA or gDNA used as material had been derived from T cells, B-cell-depleted T cells, or PBMCs.

Per the original methods: The assay estimated nucleated cells by amplifying reference gene primers. The protocol was immunoSEQ multiplex PCR, while the TCRdb copy is restricted to in-frame clones and leaves out a portion. V and J calls and clone size come straight from that table; D and trimming were deduced from the DNA. The sample comprises about 95,000 clones, around nine tenths of which are singletons, and about 3.4% rests with the top ten. V lost 2 bases to trimming and J lost 5 bases, with 18 bases between them. This CDR3 is built from 16 residues. Germline CDR1 is MNHNS and CDR2 is SASEGT. The chain joins TRBV6-1 to TRBJ2-5; D might be TRBD1 (6 bases). Sequencing was performed on peripheral blood. The TCR sequence derives from a woman aged 70-85 years with acute or convalescent COVID-19. DNA for the CDR3: TGTGCCAGCAGTGAAACAACCGGGACAAAGGGGGAGACCCAGTACTTC. Amino acids: CASSETTGTKGETQYF.